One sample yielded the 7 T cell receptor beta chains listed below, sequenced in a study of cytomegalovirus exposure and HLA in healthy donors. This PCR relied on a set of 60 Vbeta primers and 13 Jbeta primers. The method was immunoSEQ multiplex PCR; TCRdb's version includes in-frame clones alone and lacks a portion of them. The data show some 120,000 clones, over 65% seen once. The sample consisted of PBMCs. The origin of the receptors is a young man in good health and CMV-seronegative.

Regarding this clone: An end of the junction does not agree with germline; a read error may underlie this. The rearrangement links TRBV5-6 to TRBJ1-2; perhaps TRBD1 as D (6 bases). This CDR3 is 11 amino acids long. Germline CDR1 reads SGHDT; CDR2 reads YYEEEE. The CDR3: CASSSWDTTSF. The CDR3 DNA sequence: TGTGCCAGCAGCTCCTGGGACACCACCTCCTTC. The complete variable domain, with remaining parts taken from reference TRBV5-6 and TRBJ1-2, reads DAGVTQSPTHLIKTRGQQVTLRCSPKSGHDTVSWYQQALGQGPQFIFQYYEEEERQRGNFPDRFSGHQFPNYSSELNVNALLLGDSALYLCASSSWDTTSFGSGTRLTVV.

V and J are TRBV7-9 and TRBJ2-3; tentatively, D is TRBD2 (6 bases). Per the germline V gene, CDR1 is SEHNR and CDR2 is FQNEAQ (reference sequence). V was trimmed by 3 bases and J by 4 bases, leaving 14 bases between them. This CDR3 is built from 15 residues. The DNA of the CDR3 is TGTGCCAGCAGCTTGGGAGGTAGTTTCGCAGATACGCAGTATTTT. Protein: CASSLGGSFADTQYF.

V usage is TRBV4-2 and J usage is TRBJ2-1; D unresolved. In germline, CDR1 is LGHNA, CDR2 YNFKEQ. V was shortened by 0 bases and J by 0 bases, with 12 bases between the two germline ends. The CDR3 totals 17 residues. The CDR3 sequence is CASSQEWALSSYNEQFF. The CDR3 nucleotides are TGTGCCAGCAGCCAAGAGTGGGCCCTTAGCTCCTACAATGAGCAGTTCTTC.

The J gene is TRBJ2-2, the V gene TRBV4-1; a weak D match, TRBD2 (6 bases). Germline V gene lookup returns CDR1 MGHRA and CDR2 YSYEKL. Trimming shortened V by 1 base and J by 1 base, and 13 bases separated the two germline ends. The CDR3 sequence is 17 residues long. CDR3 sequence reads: CASSQGPGGMNTGELFF. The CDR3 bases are TGCGCCAGCAGCCAAGGCCCTGGCGGGATGAACACCGGGGAGCTGTTTTTT.

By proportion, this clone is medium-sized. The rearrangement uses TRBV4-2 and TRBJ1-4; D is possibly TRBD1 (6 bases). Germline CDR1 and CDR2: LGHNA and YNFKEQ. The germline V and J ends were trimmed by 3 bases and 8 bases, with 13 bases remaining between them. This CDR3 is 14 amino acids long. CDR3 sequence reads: CASSQGRGWEKLFF. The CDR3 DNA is TGTGCCAGCAGCCAGGGCAGGGGATGGGAAAAACTGTTTTTT.

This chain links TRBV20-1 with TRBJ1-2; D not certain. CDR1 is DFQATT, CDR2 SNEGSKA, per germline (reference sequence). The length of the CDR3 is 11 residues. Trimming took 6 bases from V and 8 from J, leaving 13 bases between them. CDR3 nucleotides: TGCAGTGCCCCTACGGGAGGCGGCTACACCTTC. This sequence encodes CSAPTGGGYTF.

The CDR3 here is CASSSTGGPSYEQYF. DNA for the CDR3: TGTGCCAGTAGTTCGACCGGGGGGCCCTCCTACGAGCAGTACTTC. The V call is TRBV19, the J call TRBJ2-7, with a tentative D call TRBD2 (7 bases). Trimming cost V 5 bases and J 0 bases, with 14 bases left between them. CDR3 length equals 15 residues. Germline-derived CDR1 and CDR2 are LNHDA and SQIVND (reference sequence).